These T cell receptor beta chains were read from a single sample in a study of blood T cells in healthy people across ages. TCRdb independently ran MiXCR on the 5' RACE reads; one entry per CDR3 protein. The sample lists under 1 million distinct CDR3 sequences, roughly 44% occurring once. The sequenced material came from blood. These receptor sequences come from a man in his 60s in good health. The CDR3 runs from the conserved cysteine through the conserved F or W. The D gene is left open where the match is weak. Expanded clones get a size class; other rows say once, few or many, or leave the size out.

V gene	J gene	D gene	clone size	CDR3 DNA	CDR3 protein
TRBV5-1	TRBJ1-4	NA	few	TGCGCCAGCAGCCCGGGTGGGGCCGGAGAAAAACTGTTTTTT	CASSPGGAGEKLFF
TRBV20-1	TRBJ2-5	NA	few	TGCAGTGCTAGAGACATGGCTGAGACCCAGTACTTC	CSARDMAETQYF
TRBV12-3/TRBV12-4	TRBJ2-3	NA	NA	TGTGCCAGCAGTCAATGGACAGATACGCAGTATTTT	CASSQWTDTQYF
TRBV3-1	TRBJ2-2	NA	NA	TGTGCCAGCAGCCAAGCGGCCCCTGGGCCCGGGGAGCTGTTTTTT	CASSQAAPGPGELFF
TRBV16	TRBJ2-3	NA	NA	TGTGCCAGCAGCGGGGACTCGAGTACAGATACGCAGTATTTT	CASSGDSSTDTQYF
TRBV11-1	TRBJ1-2	NA	NA	TGTGCCAGCAGCCCCGGGACGGGTGGCTACACCTTC	CASSPGTGGYTF
TRBV28	TRBJ1-2	NA	NA	TGTGCCAGCAGTCCCCCCACCCCAGCGCTGGCTAACTATGGCTACACCTTC	CASSPPTPALANYGYTF
TRBV11-3	TRBJ2-4	NA	NA	TGTGCCAGCAGCTTAGACAGGGGGGGCATTCAGTACTTC	CASSLDRGGIQYF
TRBV12-3/TRBV12-4	TRBJ1-5	NA	NA	TGTGCCAGCAGCTTAGGGGGGGATCAGCCCCAGCATTTT	CASSLGGDQPQHF
TRBV9	TRBJ2-4	NA	once	TGTGCCAGCAGCGGGCTCGCCAAAAGCATTCAGTACTTC	CASSGLAKSIQYF
TRBV20-1	TRBJ2-1	NA	few	TGCAGTGCTAGGGTCGTAAGTGTGGGCGGCAATGAGCAGTTCTTC	CSARVVSVGGNEQFF
TRBV5-1	TRBJ1-1	TRBD1	NA	TGCGCCAGCAGCTCCGCGGGACAGGGCTGGAACACTGAAGCTTTCTTT	CASSSAGQGWNTEAFF
TRBV20-1	TRBJ2-3	NA	NA	TGCAGTGCTAGGTCACTCGGACAGATTGGCAATCAGCCCCAGTATTTT	CSARSLGQIGNQPQYF
TRBV5-5	TRBJ1-4	NA	few	TGTGCCAGCAGCTTGGCGATGACACTAGGGGAAAAACTGTTTTTT	CASSLAMTLGEKLFF
TRBV20-1	TRBJ2-2	TRBD1	NA	TGCAGTGCTAGAGATGGGACAGTTGGCACCGGGGAGCTGTTTTTT	CSARDGTVGTGELFF
TRBV6-2/TRBV6-3	TRBJ2-1	NA	NA	TGTGCCAGCAGCTTCTGGGGGACCCCCTACAATGAGCAGTTCTTC	CASSFWGTPYNEQFF
TRBV4-3	TRBJ2-7	TRBD2	once	TGCGCCAGCAGCCAAGATGGCGGGACTAGCGTGTACGAGCAGTACTTC	CASSQDGGTSVYEQYF
TRBV7-2	TRBJ1-1	NA	NA	TGTGCCAGCAGTCTCACGGGCCTAGCACAGGGTGAAGCTTTCTTT	CASSLTGLAQGEAFF
TRBV27	TRBJ2-7	TRBD1	few	TGTGCCAGCACCACACGACAGGGGGGGACCTACGAGCAGTACTTC	CASTTRQGGTYEQYF
TRBV12-3/TRBV12-4	TRBJ2-5	TRBD1	few	TGTGCCAGCAGCCCGGACAGGGTAGACCAAGAGACCCAGTACTTC	CASSPDRVDQETQYF
TRBV20-1	TRBJ1-1	NA	NA	TGCAGTGCTAGGGAAGGGGGAGTGACAAGAGAAGCTTTCTTT	CSAREGGVTREAFF
TRBV5-5	TRBJ2-7	NA	once	TGTGCCAGCAGCTTGTGGGAAACGAGCTCCTACAATGAGCAGTACTTC	CASSLWETSSYNEQYF
TRBV6-2/TRBV6-3	TRBJ2-7	TRBD1	NA	TGTGCCAGCAGTTATCCGGGACAGGGACTCTACGAGCAGTACTTC	CASSYPGQGLYEQYF
TRBV2	TRBJ1-5	NA	NA	TGTGCCAGCAGTGAAGGTCAGAATAGCAATCAGCCCCAGCATTTT	CASSEGQNSNQPQHF
TRBV7-3	TRBJ1-2	NA	NA	TGTGCCAGCAGCTTAACGGGAAGTGGCTACACCTTC	CASSLTGSGYTF
TRBV7-6	TRBJ2-3	NA	NA	TGTGCCAGCAGCTTAAGCATTTCCACAGATACGCAGTATTTT	CASSLSISTDTQYF
TRBV6-6	TRBJ1-1	NA	few	TGTGCCAGCAGGGGACCGGGGGTCACTGAAGCTTTCTTT	CASRGPGVTEAFF
TRBV10-3	TRBJ2-7	TRBD2	few	TGTGCCATCAGTGAGTCGGGGGGGACTACCGAGCAGTACTTC	CAISESGGTTEQYF
TRBV7-2	TRBJ2-5	TRBD2	NA	TGTGCCAGCAGCCGGGGGGGGTTTAGAGAGACCCAGTACTTC	CASSRGGFRETQYF
TRBV10-3	TRBJ2-1	NA	NA	TGTGCCATCAGTCAAGAGTACAATGAGCAGTTCTTC	CAISQEYNEQFF
TRBV20-1	TRBJ1-6	NA	few	TGCAGCGTTTCACCCCTCCACTTT	CSVSPLHF